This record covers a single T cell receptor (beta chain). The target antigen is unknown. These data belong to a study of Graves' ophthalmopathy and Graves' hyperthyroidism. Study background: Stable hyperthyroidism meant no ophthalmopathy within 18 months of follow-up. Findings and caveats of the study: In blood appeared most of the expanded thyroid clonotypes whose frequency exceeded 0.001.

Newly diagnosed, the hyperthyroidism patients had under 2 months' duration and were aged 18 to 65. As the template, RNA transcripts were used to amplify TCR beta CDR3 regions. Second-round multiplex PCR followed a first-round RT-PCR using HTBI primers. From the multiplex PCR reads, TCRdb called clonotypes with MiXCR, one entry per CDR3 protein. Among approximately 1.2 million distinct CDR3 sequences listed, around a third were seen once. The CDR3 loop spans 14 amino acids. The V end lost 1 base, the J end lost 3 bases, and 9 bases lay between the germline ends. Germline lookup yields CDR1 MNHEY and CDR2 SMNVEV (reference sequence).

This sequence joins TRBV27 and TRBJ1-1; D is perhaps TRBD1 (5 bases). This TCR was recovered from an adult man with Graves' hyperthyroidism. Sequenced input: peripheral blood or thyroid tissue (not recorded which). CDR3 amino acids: CASSLLAGHTEAFF. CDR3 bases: TGTGCCAGCAGTTTATTGGCGGGGCACACTGAAGCTTTCTTT.